This entry lists 30 T cell receptor beta chains sequenced from one sample in a study of T cells in Graves' hyperthyroidism and ophthalmopathy. The CDR3 regions of TCR beta were amplified from RNA transcripts. RT-PCR in the first round (using the HTBI primer set) targeted the TCR CDR3. TCRdb recomputed calls from the multiplex PCR reads with MiXCR, one row per CDR3 protein. The repertoire holds 300,000 to 400,000 distinct CDR3 sequences, roughly 15% seen once, with roughly a fifth in the top ten. Sequences were obtained from blood. These receptors were collected from a woman younger than 45 with Graves' ophthalmopathy.

This clonotype was observed at least ten times. This chain connects TRBV11-3 to TRBJ1-1, with D possibly matching TRBD1 (6 bases). Germline CDR1 is SGHNT and CDR2 is YENEEA. V was pared by 3 bases and J by 5 bases, with 19 bases between. The CDR3 runs 16 residues. The CDR3 coding sequence is TGTGCCAGCAGCTTGTCACTCCAGGGAGGGGGAACTGAAGCTTTCTTT. Translation gives CASSLSLQGGGTEAFF.

This clonotype came up many times. This rearrangement joins TRBV7-9 to TRBJ1-4, with TRBD1 as a possible D gene (5 bases). CDR1 SEHNR and CDR2 FQNEAQ come from the germline V gene (reference sequence). CDR3 size: 13 residues. The V end lost 3 bases, the J end lost 7 bases, and 9 bases lay between the germline ends. CDR3 in amino acids: CASSFRRGEKLFF. CDR3 in DNA: TGTGCCAGCAGCTTCAGGAGGGGTGAAAAACTGTTTTTT.

This clonotype was recorded many times. The V and J genes are TRBV6-1 and TRBJ1-2, with D unclear. The CDR3 spans 13 residues. V was trimmed by 2 bases and J by 2 bases, leaving 6 bases between them. Per germline, CDR1 MNHNS and CDR2 SASEGT. The CDR3 DNA follows: TGTGCCAGCAGTGAATACACAAACTATGGCTACACCTTC. This codes for CASSEYTNYGYTF.

This clonotype showed up many times. This sequence joins TRBV20-1 and TRBJ1-2; 9 nucleotides match TRBD1. The CDR3 consists of 17 residues. Germline CDR1 reads DFQATT; CDR2 reads SNEGSKA (reference sequence). CDR3 amino acids: CGVDTGDRVNLDYGYTF. The CDR3 DNA reads as TGCGGAGTGGACACGGGGGACAGGGTTAATTTGGACTATGGCTACACCTTC.

This clonotype has at least ten counts. The chain employs TRBV18 and TRBJ1-4; possibly TRBD1 for D (5 bases). This CDR3 region has 15 residues. V was pared by 3 bases and J by 3 bases, with 11 bases between. CDR1 is KGHSH and CDR2 is LQKENI in the germline V gene. The CDR3: CASSPSGQANEKLFF. The CDR3 DNA is TGTGCCAGCTCACCCTCGGGGCAGGCTAATGAAAAACTGTTTTTT.

This clonotype was recorded many times. The gene calls are TRBV2 and TRBJ1-2; 8 nucleotides agree with TRBD1. This CDR3 is built from 12 residues. The germline V gene has CDR1 SNHLY and CDR2 FYNNEI. The trim removed 9 bases at V and 3 bases at J, leaving 3 bases unmatched. The CDR3 reads CARTGEDYGYTF. As DNA, the CDR3 is TGTGCCAGGACAGGGGAAGACTATGGCTACACCTTC.

Many counts were recorded for this clonotype. The chain couples TRBV7-3 to TRBJ2-1, with D unresolved. The V and J ends lost 4 bases and 0 bases respectively, with 10 bases between them. This CDR3 is built from 15 residues. Germline CDR1 reads SGHTA; CDR2 reads FQGTGA. Here the CDR3 DNA reads TGTGCCAGCAGCTCCTCACTGAGCTCCTACAATGAGCAGTTCTTC. The encoded protein is CASSSSLSSYNEQFF.

This clonotype appeared many times. This chain connects TRBV6-1 to TRBJ2-3; 11 positions match TRBD1. V lost 11 bases to trimming and J lost 3 bases; unmatched junction nucleotides: 10. This CDR3 contains 15 residues. Per germline, CDR1 MNHNS and CDR2 SASEGT. The CDR3: CAGNHGTGGTDTQYF. The DNA for the CDR3 is TGTGCCGGCAATCACGGGACAGGGGGGACAGATACGCAGTATTTT.

This clonotype was observed many times. The rearrangement links TRBV29-1 to TRBJ2-3; 7 bases are a match to TRBD1. Looked up from germline, CDR1 is SQVTM and CDR2 is ANQGSEA. The CDR3 spans 17 residues. V was clipped by 3 bases and J by 3 bases; unmatched bases: 15. The CDR3 spells CSVDWGTARIQTDTQYF. The DNA of the CDR3 is TGCAGCGTTGATTGGGGGACAGCCCGCATACAAACAGATACGCAGTATTTT.

This clonotype was counted ten times or more. V gene TRBV6-1 combines with J gene TRBJ1-2; D not certain. Germline-derived CDR1 and CDR2 are MNHNS and SASEGT. V was shortened by 6 bases and J by 5 bases, with 22 bases between the two germline ends. CDR3 length: 16 residues. DNA of the CDR3: TGTGCCAGCAGCTACCGGACGGTGGGCAGGCCTTATGGCTACACCTTC. This encodes CASSYRTVGRPYGYTF.

This clonotype was seen a handful of times. The chain couples TRBV7-3 to TRBJ2-5; a possible D gene is TRBD1 (6 bases). This CDR3 contains 15 residues. From germline, CDR1 is SGHTA and CDR2 FQGTGA. The ends were cut back, 3 bases at V and 3 bases at J, with 14 bases in the middle. The CDR3 region is CASSFGQGPEETQYF. The DNA for the CDR3 is TGTGCCAGCAGCTTTGGTCAGGGGCCGGAAGAGACCCAGTACTTC. Combining the CDR3 with reference TRBV7-3 and TRBJ2-5 gives the whole variable domain GAGVSQTPSNKVTEKGKYVELRCDPISGHTALYWYRQSLGQGPEFLIYFQGTGAADDSGLPNDRFFAVRPEGSVSTLKIQRTERGDSAVYLCASSFGQGPEETQYFGPGTRLLVL.

The J gene is TRBJ1-3, the V gene TRBV6-1; no clear D. The CDR3 runs to 17 residues. From germline, CDR1 is MNHNS and CDR2 SASEGT. The V end was cut by 0 bases, the J end by 0 bases, with 12 bases between. DNA for the CDR3: TGTGCCAGCAGTGAAGCGCCAACCTTTAGCTCTGGAAACACCATATATTTT. The encoded protein is CASSEAPTFSSGNTIYF.

This clonotype has a count of ten or more. The chain joins TRBV6-1 to TRBJ1-2; D not resolved. V lost 5 bases and J 7 bases, leaving 14 bases between the germline ends. Per germline, CDR1 MNHNS and CDR2 SASEGT. The CDR3 consists of 13 residues. The CDR3 protein is CASSYARASGYTF. CDR3 DNA: TGTGCCAGCAGTTATGCAAGGGCCAGTGGCTACACCTTC.

The rearrangement joins TRBV11-2 to TRBJ2-6, with D possibly being TRBD1 or TRBD2 (5 bases each). This CDR3 has 15 residues. Trimming stripped 5 bases from V and 1 base from J, with 9 bases between. The germline V gene encodes CDR1 SGHAT and CDR2 FQNNGV. The CDR3 bases are TGTGCCAGCAGCACCGGGACGTCTGGGGCCAACGTCCTGACTTTC. It is translated as CASSTGTSGANVLTF.

The sample holds many counts of this clonotype. The chain combines TRBV30 with TRBJ1-3; D not certain. V was shortened by 4 bases and J by 4 bases, with 11 bases between the two germline ends. This CDR3 has 13 residues. Germline V gene lookup returns CDR1 GTSNPN and CDR2 SVGIG (reference sequence). CDR3 protein: CAWTSSYGNTIYF. In DNA, the CDR3 is TGTGCCTGGACTTCATCTTACGGAAACACCATATATTTT.

The chain carries TRBV19 and TRBJ1-6, with 9 bases identical to TRBD1. The germline gives CDR1 LNHDA, CDR2 SQIVND (reference sequence). V lost 10 bases, J lost 8 bases, and 9 bases stayed unmatched. CDR3 length: 14 amino acids. The CDR3 loop is CATHSGTGYSPLHF. DNA for the CDR3: TGTGCCACCCACTCCGGGACAGGGTATTCACCCCTCCACTTT.

This clonotype was recorded at least ten times. The V call is TRBV5-5, the J call TRBJ2-7, with D perhaps TRBD2 (5 bases). Germline-derived CDR1 and CDR2 are SGHKS and YYEKEE (reference sequence). V was pared by 0 bases and J by 1 base, with 17 bases between. This CDR3 region has 17 residues. DNA of the CDR3: TGTGCCAGCAGCTTGGATCCTCTCCAGCGGAAATCCTACGAGCAGTACTTC. This sequence encodes CASSLDPLQRKSYEQYF.

The V call is TRBV5-6, the J call TRBJ1-5; perhaps TRBD1 as D (6 bases). CDR1 is SGHDT and CDR2 is YYEEEE in the germline V gene. V lost 0 bases to trimming and J lost 9 bases, with 16 bases between them. CDR3 length: 15 residues. The CDR3 loop is CASSLEGGRHGPQHF. As DNA, the CDR3 is TGTGCCAGCAGCTTGGAGGGGGGCCGCCATGGGCCCCAGCATTTT.

This clonotype occurred many times. The chain joins TRBV11-2 to TRBJ2-5; D gene unclear. Trimming took off 2 bases at V and 0 bases at J, with 4 bases between the two ends. Germline V CDR1 and CDR2: SGHAT, FQNNGV. The CDR3 runs to 13 residues. CDR3: CASSLKYQETQYF. CDR3 nucleotide sequence: TGTGCCAGCAGCTTAAAGTACCAAGAGACCCAGTACTTC. Full variable domain (outside the CDR3, taken from reference TRBV11-2 and TRBJ2-5): EAGVAQSPRYKIIEKRQSVAFWCNPISGHATLYWYQQILGQGPKLLIQFQNNGVVDDSQLPKDRFSAERLKGVDSTLKIQPAKLEDSAVYLCASSLKYQETQYFGPGTRLLVL.

In its sample, this clonotype was seen many times. This clone may be a read error of a much larger clone one base away. The rearrangement joins TRBV2 to TRBJ2-7, with 10 positions matching TRBD1. Germline CDR1 is SNHLY and CDR2 is FYNNEI. The CDR3 consists of 13 residues. The CDR3 sequence: CASSRDRGYGQYF. DNA of the CDR3: TGTGCCAGCAGCCGGGACAGGGGCTACGGGCAGTACTTC.

This clonotype was detected many times. The chain carries TRBV4-1 and TRBJ1-4, with 7 bases matching TRBD1. The trim removed 3 bases at V and 0 bases at J, leaving 1 base unmatched. The V gene's germline CDR1 is MGHRA and CDR2 YSYEKL. CDR3 length: 15 amino acids. The CDR3 region is CASSQDRSTNEKLFF. The CDR3 bases are TGCGCCAGCAGCCAGGACAGGTCAACTAATGAAAAACTGTTTTTT.

In its sample, this clonotype was seen many times. V usage is TRBV12-3 or TRBV12-4 and J usage is TRBJ2-7; D not resolved. Trimming cost V 2 bases and J 6 bases, with 14 bases left between them. This CDR3 is 14 amino acids long. The CDR3 region has the DNA TGTGCCAGCAGTTTATCGTCGGGTGATAGCGAGCAGTACTTC. Translation: CASSLSSGDSEQYF.

Many counts were recorded for this clonotype. The chain links TRBV12-3 or TRBV12-4 to TRBJ2-3; TRBD2 might be the D (7 bases). The CDR3 spans 16 residues. V shed 4 bases and J shed 5 bases, with 19 bases lying between them. The CDR3: CASSSLGGGHRDTQYF. CDR3 DNA: TGTGCCAGCAGTTCCCTTGGGGGGGGGCATAGAGATACGCAGTATTTT.

This clonotype has at least ten counts. J is TRBJ2-3 and V is TRBV18; no firm D call. CDR1 is KGHSH, CDR2 LQKENI, per germline. The V and J ends lost 2 bases and 3 bases respectively, with 21 bases between them. This CDR3 contains 18 residues. DNA of the CDR3: TGTGCCAGCTCACCAAGGTTGCCGGTCCTGCCCGAAACAGATACGCAGTATTTT. It encodes CASSPRLPVLPETDTQYF. Variable domain in full (rest from reference TRBV18 and TRBJ2-3): NAGVMQNPRHLVRRRGQEARLRCSPMKGHSHVYWYRQLPEEGLKFMVYLQKENIIDESGMPKERFSAEFPKEGPSILRIQQVVRGDSAAYFCASSPRLPVLPETDTQYFGPGTRLTVL.

The chain uses TRBV29-1 and TRBJ2-1, with D unresolved. Trimming left V 6 bases short and J 5 bases short, with 11 bases between. Looked up from germline, CDR1 is SQVTM and CDR2 is ANQGSEA. The CDR3 runs 12 residues. CDR3: CSVARTDNEQFF. CDR3 in DNA: TGCAGCGTCGCTAGGACGGACAATGAGCAGTTCTTC.

This clonotype has a count of ten or more. This chain connects TRBV30 to TRBJ1-2, with D unclear. This CDR3 spans 12 amino acids. Germline V gene data show CDR1 as GTSNPN and CDR2 as SVGIG (reference sequence). The V and J ends lost 2 bases and 8 bases respectively, with 12 bases between them. The CDR3 here is CAWSLSPWGYTF. The CDR3 DNA follows: TGTGCCTGGAGTCTGAGCCCTTGGGGCTACACCTTC.

This rearrangement joins TRBV29-1 to TRBJ2-7; D remains unclear. Per the germline V gene, CDR1 is SQVTM and CDR2 is ANQGSEA. The CDR3 is made up of 14 amino acids. Between the trimmed V and J ends, which lost 4 bases and 7 bases, there was a span of 20 bases. The CDR3 here is CSVASPVLAREQYF. The CDR3 DNA reads TGCAGCGTTGCAAGCCCCGTGCTCGCTCGAGAGCAGTACTTC.

The V and J genes are TRBV3-1 and TRBJ1-1, with 9 nucleotides matching TRBD1. Germline loops: CDR1 LGHDT, CDR2 YNNKEL (reference sequence). This CDR3 is built from 14 residues. Trimming took 4 bases from V and 2 from J; bases not matched to a gene: 2. CDR3 sequence reads: CASSPQGANTEAFF. The CDR3 nucleotides read TGTGCCAGCAGCCCACAGGGGGCCAACACTGAAGCTTTCTTT.

In this sample, this clonotype turned up many times. The chain carries TRBV7-9 and TRBJ2-1; the match to TRBD2 covers 9 bases. The CDR3 extends over 16 amino acids. V was pared by 1 base and J by 5 bases, with 6 bases of the junction left unmatched. The germline CDR1 and CDR2 sequences are SEHNR and FQNEAQ (reference sequence). The CDR3 protein is CASSLGRGGSNNEQFF. As DNA, the CDR3 is TGTGCCAGCAGCTTAGGGCGGGGGGGATCAAACAATGAGCAGTTCTTC.

This clonotype has a count of ten or more. The rearrangement joins TRBV3-1 to TRBJ2-7, with D possibly TRBD2 on 5 matching bases. This CDR3 comprises 15 residues. Trimming left V 8 bases short and J 2 bases short, with 19 bases between. The germline CDR1 and CDR2 sequences are LGHDT and YNNKEL (reference sequence). CDR3 in amino acids: CASGRAGATTYEQYF. The CDR3 DNA is TGTGCCAGCGGGAGAGCAGGCGCTACCACCTACGAGCAGTACTTC.